The source of this T cell receptor beta chain is a study of cytomegalovirus exposure and HLA in healthy donors. PCR primers comprised 60 Vbeta and 13 Jbeta primers. Repertoires were generated with immunoSEQ multiplex PCR, while TCRdb's copy carries only in-frame clones and drops some. The table lists over 200,000 clones. CDR1 and CDR2 (germline): LNHNV, YYDKDF (reference sequence). Trimming left V 1 base short and J 1 base short, with 7 bases between. This CDR3 is 15 amino acids long. The V gene is TRBV15, the J gene TRBJ2-2; D is unresolved. This receptor was obtained from a woman younger than 45 in good health and CMV-seropositive. Sequencing was performed on PBMCs. CDR3 DNA sequence: TGTGCCACCAGCAGAGCCGGAGTGAACACCGGGGAGCTGTTTTTT. This sequence encodes CATSRAGVNTGELFF.